The entry below describes one T cell receptor (beta chain). Its cognate antigen is unknown. CDR1 KGHSH and CDR2 LQKENI come from the germline V gene. Trimming cost V 0 bases and J 2 bases, with 11 bases left between them. The CDR3 sequence is 16 residues long. This sample is part of a study of CD8 T cells in Susac syndrome. Study summary: When their blood was taken, the Susac syndrome patients had either not yet had any therapy, were taking corticosteroids, or were taking intravenous immunoglobulin alone.

RNA, at 0.5 to 1 ug, was reverse transcribed with random hexamers. The immunoSEQ assay covered 54 Vbeta and 13 Jbeta segments for CDR3. Via MiXCR, TCRdb re-called the immunoSEQ multiplex PCR reads, giving one row per CDR3 protein. The sample lists around 69,000 distinct CDR3 sequences, about 94% occurring once. The authors sequenced TCR beta from blood CD8+ and CD4+ T cells. Overall study results and limits: Total CD8+ and CD8+ TEMRA repertoires contained fewer than 20 and five Susac-specific public clones, respectively.

The sequenced sample was CD8+ T cells from PBMCs. This receptor was obtained from a human donor with Susac syndrome. The gene calls are TRBV18 and TRBJ1-5; D is possibly TRBD1 (6 bases). The CDR3 nucleotides read TGTGCCAGCTCACCACCGTCAGGGGAGGGCAATCAGCCCCAGCATTTT. Amino acids: CASSPPSGEGNQPQHF.